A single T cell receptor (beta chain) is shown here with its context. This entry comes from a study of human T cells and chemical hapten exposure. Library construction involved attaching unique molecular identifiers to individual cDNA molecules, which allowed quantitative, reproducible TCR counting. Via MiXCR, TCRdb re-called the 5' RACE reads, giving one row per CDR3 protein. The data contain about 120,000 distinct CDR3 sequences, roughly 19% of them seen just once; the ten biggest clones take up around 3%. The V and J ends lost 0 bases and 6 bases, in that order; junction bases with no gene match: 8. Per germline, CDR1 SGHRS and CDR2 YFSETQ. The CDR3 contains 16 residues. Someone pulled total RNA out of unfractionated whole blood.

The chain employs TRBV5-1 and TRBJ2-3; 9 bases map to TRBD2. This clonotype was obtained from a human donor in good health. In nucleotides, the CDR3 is TGCGCCAGCAGCTTGGAGTCAGCGGGAGGAGGGGATACGCAGTATTTT. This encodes CASSLESAGGGDTQYF.